This T cell receptor (beta chain) stems from a study of blood T cell repertoires in COVID-19. The CDR3 is 16 amino acids. Germline CDR1 reads SNHLY; CDR2 reads FYNNEI. The ends lost 5 bases at V and 3 bases at J; junction bases unmatched: 5. Authors' analysis steps: Amplification of reference gene primers provided the estimated nucleated cell counts. Clones were sequenced by immunoSEQ multiplex PCR, and TCRdb holds only the in-frame ones, with some missing. V and J calls and clone size are given by that table; D and trimming were obtained from the DNA. This sample has 250,000 or so clones, with around 91% found just once.

The TCR was taken from an older woman with COVID-19, enrolled during active disease. This chain links TRBV2 with TRBJ2-2; 11 nucleotides match TRBD1. Sequences were obtained from peripheral blood. In DNA form, the CDR3 reads TGTGCCAGCAGTTCCGGACAGGGGGCGGACACCGGGGAGCTGTTTTTT. Its translation: CASSSGQGADTGELFF.